The 7 T cell receptor beta chains presented below share a single source sample, sequenced in a study of shared clonotypes between healthy human individuals (dated by TCRdb to the early 2020s). Library method: the immunoSEQ multiplex PCR assay. Entries here come from immuneACCESS through TCRdb and include only in-frame sequences with V and J called. Some clones fail to appear in such tables; in the studies checked, an unresolved V gene covers under half of the shortfall, and the cause of the remainder is unknown. Here the sample has about 480,000 clones; around 74% occur a single time. The ten largest make up roughly 13% of the sample. The sequenced sample was PBMCs. All receptors come from a woman in her 40s in good health. Some clones in this sample may be carry-over from other donors' samples.

This chain connects TRBV10-3 to TRBJ1-2, with D unresolved. Between the trimmed V and J ends, which lost 0 bases and 8 bases, there was a span of 16 bases. Germline V CDR1 and CDR2: ENHRY, SYGVKD. There are 15 residues in the CDR3. The CDR3 loop is CAISESNGVGFGYTF. CDR3 nucleotides: TGTGCCATCAGTGAGTCGAACGGGGTAGGGTTCGGCTACACCTTC.

CDR3 amino acids: CASRPDTGSYNEQFF. As DNA, the CDR3 is TGTGCCAGCAGGCCAGACACCGGTTCATACAATGAGCAGTTCTTC. The rearrangement links TRBV2 to TRBJ2-1; D remains unclear. There are 15 residues in the CDR3. V was clipped by 6 bases and J by 4 bases, with 16 bases between them. Germline V gene sequence: CDR1 SNHLY, CDR2 FYNNEI.

Here the CDR3 DNA reads TGTGCCACCAGCAGAGGAGGGACTAGCGGGAGGCGGGATACGCAGTATTTT. It is translated as CATSRGGTSGRRDTQYF. The V and J genes are TRBV15 and TRBJ2-3, with 15 bases lining up with TRBD2. The CDR3 has 17 amino acids. Germline CDR1 reads LNHNV; CDR2 reads YYDKDF (reference sequence). V lost 1 base to trimming and J lost 6 bases; unmatched junction nucleotides: 5.

The rearrangement uses TRBV6-1 and TRBJ2-5; 8 bases line up with TRBD2. The J segment lost 4 bases and the V segment lost 2 bases, leaving 9 bases of the junction unmatched. The length of the CDR3 is 16 residues. The germline gives CDR1 MNHNS, CDR2 SASEGT. In DNA form, the CDR3 reads TGTGCCAGCAGTGAATTGGCTAGCGGGTCCGTAGAGACCCAGTACTTC. This sequence encodes CASSELASGSVETQYF.

This clone was observed a handful of times. The chain employs TRBV30 and TRBJ2-2; the D call may be TRBD1 or TRBD2 (5 bases each). This CDR3 region has 13 residues. Trimming removed 2 bases at V and 6 bases at J, with 10 bases between. Germline V gives CDR1 GTSNPN, CDR2 SVGIG (reference sequence). The CDR3 reads CAWSWGMAGELFF. The CDR3 nucleotides read TGTGCCTGGAGTTGGGGGATGGCCGGGGAGCTGTTTTTT.

The gene calls are TRBV6-1 and TRBJ1-6, with TRBD1 matching 8 bases. Germline CDR1 is MNHNS and CDR2 is SASEGT. This CDR3 contains 17 residues. V dropped 2 bases and J dropped 5; count of bases not matched to a gene: 8. Written as DNA, the CDR3 is TGTGCCAGCAGTGAATTTCCAGGGGGCCTTGATAATTCACCCCTCCACTTT. This sequence encodes CASSEFPGGLDNSPLHF.

Comment on this clone: Other DNA variants within this sample encode the same CDR3. This sequence joins TRBV19 and TRBJ1-5, with D unclear. Germline CDR1 reads LNHDA; CDR2 reads SQIVND (reference sequence). CDR3 size: 14 residues. Trimming stripped 3 bases from V and 4 bases from J, with 10 bases between. CDR3: CASSISGGNQPQHF. CDR3 DNA sequence: TGTGCCAGTAGTATTTCAGGTGGTAATCAGCCCCAGCATTTT.